The 4 T cell receptor beta chains below were found in one sample sequenced in a study of blood T cell repertoires in COVID-19. Profiling relied on immunoSEQ multiplex PCR, and the TCRdb table lists in-frame clones only, not all of them. There are roughly 290,000 clones in the sample; roughly 90% occur only once, and about 1.8% lies in the top ten. The material sequenced was PBMCs or T cells enriched from blood (not recorded which). These receptors originate from a woman aged 18-35 years with acute COVID-19.

This clone was recorded once. The chain recombines TRBV5-1 with TRBJ2-1, with D perhaps TRBD2 (5 bases). From germline, CDR1 is SGHRS and CDR2 YFSETQ. This CDR3 has 12 residues. V lost 4 bases and J lost 8, with 10 bases in between. CDR3 region: CASSIRTDEQFF. DNA for the CDR3: TGCGCCAGCAGCATACGGACTGATGAGCAGTTCTTC.

The chain joins TRBV9 to TRBJ2-7; a possible D gene is TRBD2 (5 bases). Germline V CDR1 and CDR2: SGDLS, YYNGEE. The length of the CDR3 is 15 residues. Trimming pared 0 bases from V and 0 bases from J, leaving 10 bases between. The CDR3 region is CASSVGLADSYEQYF. The CDR3 bases are TGTGCCAGCAGCGTAGGGCTAGCAGACTCCTACGAGCAGTACTTC.

This clone showed up just once. The V and J genes are TRBV15 and TRBJ2-3; 7 bases fit TRBD2. Germline CDR1 LNHNV, CDR2 YYDKDF (reference sequence). CDR3 length: 16 amino acids. After removal of 1 base from V and 0 bases from J, the junction contained 4 bases not matched to a gene. DNA of the CDR3: TGTGCCACCAGCAGAGGGGCTAGCGGTAGCACAGATACGCAGTATTTT. Encoded protein: CATSRGASGSTDTQYF.

The rearrangement uses TRBV5-1 and TRBJ2-1; perhaps TRBD2 as D (5 bases). Germline V lookup: CDR1 SGHRS, CDR2 YFSETQ. The CDR3 consists of 16 residues. V gave up 0 bases and J gave up 2 bases, with 12 bases separating them. CDR3 nucleotide sequence: TGCGCCAGCAGCTTGGTCGTGGGAGTTACCTACAATGAGCAGTTCTTC. Its translation: CASSLVVGVTYNEQFF.